These 10 T cell receptor beta chains came from one sample sequenced in a study of CD8 T cells in Susac syndrome (dated by TCRdb to about 2019). The library was made by the immunoSEQ multiplex PCR assay. RNA was extracted using the RNeasy kit, and roughly 0.5 to 1 microgram was reverse transcribed with random hexamers. The public reads were reanalyzed by TCRdb: fastp trimming at Q25, MiXCR alignment, in-frame beta chains only. Each record represents a unique CDR3 protein, reported with the most common genes and DNA among its rows. This sample lists over 100,000 distinct CDR3 sequences; roughly 94% were detected once. About 0.28% of the sample is taken by the ten largest. The source material was CD8+ T cells from PBMCs. The receptors stem from a human donor with Susac syndrome.

V usage is TRBV6-2 or TRBV6-3 and J usage is TRBJ1-6; D call uncertain. This CDR3 has 15 residues. Germline CDR1 MNHEY, CDR2 SVGEGT. The germline V and J ends were trimmed by 5 bases and 3 bases, with 11 bases remaining between them. CDR3 residues: CASSPSRSYNSPLHF. In nucleotides, the CDR3 is TGTGCCAGCAGTCCCAGCAGGAGCTATAATTCACCCCTCCACTTT.

The rearrangement uses TRBV4-3 and TRBJ2-7, with 10 nucleotides matching TRBD2. The CDR3 consists of 15 residues. Germline values: CDR1 LGHNA, CDR2 YSLEER. Trimming took 1 base from V and 3 from J; bases not matched to a gene: 3. In DNA form, the CDR3 reads TGCGCCAGCAGCCAAGGAGTAGCGGGGGGCTACGAGCAGTACTTC. Translating it yields CASSQGVAGGYEQYF.

CDR3 sequence reads: CSARLYQETQYF. DNA for the CDR3: TGCAGTGCTAGACTGTACCAAGAGACCCAGTACTTC. The rearrangement uses TRBV20-1 and TRBJ2-5; D is uncertain. Trimming cost V 2 bases and J 0 bases, with 4 bases left between them. The CDR3 runs 12 residues. The germline V gene encodes CDR1 DFQATT and CDR2 SNEGSKA (reference sequence).

V is TRBV6-5 and J is TRBJ1-2; 9 bases agree with TRBD1. V was clipped by 7 bases and J by 0 bases; unmatched bases: 12. This CDR3 spans 17 amino acids. Germline-derived CDR1 and CDR2 are MNHEY and SVGAGI. Here the CDR3 reads CASTYSVGQGPNYGYTF. The CDR3 coding sequence is TGTGCCAGCACCTACTCAGTAGGACAGGGGCCTAACTATGGCTACACCTTC.

The rearrangement joins TRBV7-9 to TRBJ2-7; D gene unclear. Trimming took off 1 base at V and 1 base at J, with 11 bases between the two ends. This CDR3 is 15 amino acids long. The germline V gene encodes CDR1 SEHNR and CDR2 FQNEAQ (reference sequence). DNA of the CDR3: TGTGCCAGCAGCTTAGAAGAAGGCAGGTCCTACGAGCAGTACTTC. Translating it yields CASSLEEGRSYEQYF.

This chain connects TRBV12-5 to TRBJ2-1, with 12 nucleotides matching TRBD1. Germline CDR1 and CDR2: LGHNT and FRNRAP. Unmatched junction bases numbered 4, after V lost 6 bases and J lost 4 bases. The CDR3 sequence is 15 residues long. The CDR3 DNA follows: TGTGCTAGTGGACTGGGACAGGGGGCTTACAATGAGCAGTTCTTC. This codes for CASGLGQGAYNEQFF.

This chain joins TRBV24-1 and TRBJ1-1; 7 positions match TRBD1. Per germline, CDR1 KGHDR and CDR2 SFDVKD. The V and J ends lost 4 bases and 3 bases, in that order; junction bases with no gene match: 4. The CDR3 spans 14 residues. The CDR3 DNA sequence: TGTGCCACCAGTGAGGACAGGAATGACACTGAAGCTTTCTTT. Protein sequence: CATSEDRNDTEAFF.

The rearrangement joins TRBV11-2 to TRBJ2-7; either TRBD1 or TRBD2 may supply D (5 bases each). The V gene lost 4 bases and the J gene lost 6 bases, with 22 bases spanning the gap. The CDR3 extends over 16 amino acids. Per germline, CDR1 SGHAT and CDR2 FQNNGV. CDR3 coding DNA: TGTGCCAGCAGCTCATCCGGGGCCCTCCGCTCTGGCGAGCAGTACTTC. Residues: CASSSSGALRSGEQYF.

This sequence joins TRBV25-1 and TRBJ1-6; the D gene is possibly TRBD1 (5 bases). Deletions cut 8 bases from V and 8 bases from J, with 10 bases between. CDR3 length equals 12 residues. CDR1 is MGHDK, CDR2 SYGVNS, per germline. This CDR3 reads CASQGIDSPLHF. CDR3 sequence (DNA): TGTGCCAGCCAGGGAATCGATTCACCCCTCCACTTT. The variable domain in full, with the rest retrieved from reference TRBV25-1 and TRBJ1-6, is EADIYQTPRYLVIGTGKKITLECSQTMGHDKMYWYQQDPGMELHLIHYSYGVNSTEKGDLSSESTVSRIRTEHFPLTLESARPSHTSQYLCASQGIDSPLHFGNGTRLTVT.

This sequence joins TRBV29-1 and TRBJ2-5, with D possibly TRBD1 on 5 matching bases. Trimming pared 0 bases from V and 2 bases from J, leaving 16 bases between. Germline lookup yields CDR1 SQVTM and CDR2 ANQGSEA. The CDR3 totals 16 residues. The DNA of the CDR3 is TGCAGCGTTGAAGAAGGCAGGGCCGAGTTTCAAGAGACCCAGTACTTC. Protein: CSVEEGRAEFQETQYF.